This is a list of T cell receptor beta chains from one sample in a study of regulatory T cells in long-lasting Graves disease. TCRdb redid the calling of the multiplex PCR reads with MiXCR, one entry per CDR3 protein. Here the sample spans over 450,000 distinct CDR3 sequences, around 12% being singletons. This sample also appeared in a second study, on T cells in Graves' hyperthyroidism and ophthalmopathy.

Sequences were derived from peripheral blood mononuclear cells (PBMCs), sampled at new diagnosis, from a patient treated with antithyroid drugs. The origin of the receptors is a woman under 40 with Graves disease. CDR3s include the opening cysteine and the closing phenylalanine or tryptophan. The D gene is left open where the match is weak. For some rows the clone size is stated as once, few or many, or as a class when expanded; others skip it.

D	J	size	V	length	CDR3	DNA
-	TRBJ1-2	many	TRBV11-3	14	CASSLAPALGGYTF	TGTGCCAGCAGCTTAGCCCCCGCGTTAGGTGGCTACACCTTC
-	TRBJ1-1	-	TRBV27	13	CASSKSGITEAFF	TGTGCCAGCAGCAAATCGGGGATCACTGAAGCTTTCTTT
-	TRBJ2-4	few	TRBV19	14	CASSYRAFKNIQYF	TGTGCCAGTAGTTATAGGGCGTTCAAAAACATTCAGTACTTC
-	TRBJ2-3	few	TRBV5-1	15	CASSTGHPFTDTQYF	TGCGCCAGCAGCACGGGACACCCCTTCACAGATACGCAGTATTTT
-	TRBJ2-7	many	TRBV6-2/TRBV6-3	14	CASAHGRAVDEQYF	TGTGCCAGCGCCCATGGCAGGGCCGTGGACGAGCAGTACTTC
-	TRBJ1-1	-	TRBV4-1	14	CASSQATGNTEAFF	TGCGCCAGCAGCCAAGCGACGGGAAACACTGAAGCTTTCTTT
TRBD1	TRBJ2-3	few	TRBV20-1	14	CSARTGGFSDTQYF	TGCAGTGCGAGGACAGGGGGCTTTTCAGATACGCAGTATTTT
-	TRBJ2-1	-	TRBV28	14	CASSTGPTYNEQFF	TGTGCCAGCAGTACGGGGCCCACCTACAATGAGCAGTTCTTC
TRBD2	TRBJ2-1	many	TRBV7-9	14	CASSGTSGRFEQFF	TGTGCCAGCAGCGGGACTAGCGGGAGATTTGAGCAGTTCTTC
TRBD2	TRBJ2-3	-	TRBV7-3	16	CASSPGLVGPIDTQYF	TGTGCCAGCAGCCCCGGACTAGTCGGCCCTATAGATACGCAGTATTTT
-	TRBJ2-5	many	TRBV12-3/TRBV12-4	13	CASSIILGETQYF	TGTGCCAGCAGCATTATTCTAGGCGAGACCCAGTACTTC
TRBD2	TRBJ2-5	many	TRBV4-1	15	CASSQGDRDYETQYF	TGCGCCAGCAGCCAAGGGGACCGGGACTACGAGACCCAGTACTTC
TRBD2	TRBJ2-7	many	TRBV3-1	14	CASSPGTSGREQYF	TGTGCCAGCAGCCCTGGGACTAGCGGTCGCGAGCAGTACTTC
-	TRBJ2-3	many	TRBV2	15	CARSAAEQTTDTQYF	TGTGCCAGATCGGCCGCAGAGCAGACCACAGATACGCAGTATTTT
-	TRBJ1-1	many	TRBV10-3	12	CAIGQPNTEAFF	TGTGCCATCGGACAGCCGAACACTGAAGCTTTCTTT
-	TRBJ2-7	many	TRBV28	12	CASSPVSYEQYF	TGTGCCAGCAGTCCCGTGTCCTACGAGCAGTACTTC
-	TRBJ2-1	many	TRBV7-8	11	CASSLWNEQFF	TGTGCCAGCAGCTTGTGGAATGAGCAGTTCTTC
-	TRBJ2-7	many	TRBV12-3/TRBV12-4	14	CASSLAGTPSEQYF	TGTGCCAGCAGTTTAGCGGGTACGCCGAGCGAGCAGTACTTC
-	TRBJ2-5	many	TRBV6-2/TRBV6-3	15	CASSYGTSREETQYF	TGTGCCAGCAGTTACGGGACATCGCGGGAGGAGACCCAGTACTTC
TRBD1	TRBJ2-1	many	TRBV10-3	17	CAIGTAPGQGASNEQFF	TGTGCCATCGGTACAGCCCCGGGACAGGGGGCAAGCAATGAGCAGTTCTTC
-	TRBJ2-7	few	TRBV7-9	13	CASSLSLVSEQYF	TGTGCCAGCAGCTTATCTTTAGTGAGCGAGCAGTACTTC
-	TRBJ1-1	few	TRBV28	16	CASSPYSTGRDTEAFF	TGTGCCAGCAGTCCCTACTCGACAGGAAGGGACACTGAAGCTTTCTTT
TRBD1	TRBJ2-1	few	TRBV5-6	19	CASSLGTGGVVLPDNEQFF	TGTGCCAGCAGCTTGGGGACAGGGGGCGTGGTACTTCCCGACAATGAGCAGTTCTTC
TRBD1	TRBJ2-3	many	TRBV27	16	CASSGRDRVGTDTQYF	TGTGCCAGCAGTGGCCGGGACAGGGTGGGCACAGATACGCAGTATTTT
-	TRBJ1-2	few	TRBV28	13	CASTLRAIYGYTF	TGTGCCAGCACCCTGAGGGCAATTTATGGCTACACCTTC
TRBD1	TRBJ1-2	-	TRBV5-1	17	CASSPDFGTGRIRGYTF	TGCGCCAGCAGTCCGGATTTCGGGACAGGTCGGATTCGGGGCTACACCTTC
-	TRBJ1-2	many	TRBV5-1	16	CASSLGPGDSNYGYTF	TGCGCCAGCAGCTTAGGTCCAGGGGACTCTAACTATGGCTACACCTTC
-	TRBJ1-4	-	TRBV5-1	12	CASSFMGEKLFF	TGCGCCAGCAGCTTCATGGGGGAAAAACTGTTTTTT
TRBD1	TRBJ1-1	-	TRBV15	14	CATSRDTGGTEAFF	TGTGCCACCAGCAGAGATACAGGGGGCACTGAAGCTTTCTTT
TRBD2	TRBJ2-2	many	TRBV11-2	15	CASRTLAGNTGELFF	TGTGCCAGCAGGACTCTAGCGGGAAACACCGGGGAGCTGTTTTTT
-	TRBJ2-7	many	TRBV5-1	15	CASSLAPGSLYEQYF	TGCGCCAGCAGCTTGGCCCCAGGGAGTTTGTACGAGCAGTACTTC
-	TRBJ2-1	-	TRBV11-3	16	CASSPRWTLIYNEQFF	TGTGCCAGCAGCCCCCGATGGACCCTTATCTACAATGAGCAGTTCTTC
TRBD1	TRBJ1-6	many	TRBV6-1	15	CAILSDGTGSSPLHF	TGTGCCATCCTTTCGGATGGGACAGGGTCTTCACCCCTCCACTTT
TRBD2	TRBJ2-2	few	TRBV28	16	CASSSPSGRVGGELFF	TGTGCCAGCAGTTCCCCCAGCGGGAGAGTAGGAGGGGAGCTGTTTTTT